These 21 T cell receptor beta chains originate from one sample sequenced in a study of cytomegalovirus exposure and HLA in healthy donors. The study ran its PCR with 60 Vbeta and 13 Jbeta primers. Measured with immunoSEQ multiplex PCR; TCRdb has only the in-frame clones, and not every one. The sample holds around 130,000 clones. Sequencing input: PBMCs. The receptors shown here come from a woman between 40 and 55 years old in good health and CMV-seronegative.

V gene TRBV4-2 combines with J gene TRBJ2-3; D not resolved. V lost 2 bases and J lost 6, with 9 bases in between. The CDR3 consists of 13 residues. CDR1 and CDR2 (germline): LGHNA, YNFKEQ. The CDR3: CASSQPGWDTQYF. The CDR3 DNA sequence: TGTGCCAGCAGCCAACCGGGTTGGGATACGCAGTATTTT.

The gene calls are TRBV4-1 and TRBJ2-5, with 10 bases lining up with TRBD2. The V and J ends lost 4 bases and 7 bases, in that order; junction bases with no gene match: 18. The germline V gene has CDR1 MGHRA and CDR2 YSYEKL. CDR3 length: 18 residues. The DNA of the CDR3 is TGCGCCAGCAGCCGGCCGGCTAGCGGGGGCCAGTACCCGGGGACCCAGTACTTC. This translates into CASSRPASGGQYPGTQYF.

The chain combines TRBV11-2 with TRBJ2-3; no clear D. CDR3 length: 12 residues. Trimming took off 1 base at V and 11 bases at J, with 10 bases between the two ends. Germline loops: CDR1 SGHAT, CDR2 FQNNGV. The CDR3 protein is CASSLVGVGQYF. The CDR3 DNA sequence: TGTGCCAGCAGCTTAGTGGGCGTGGGGCAGTATTTT.

The gene calls are TRBV9 and TRBJ2-1, with D tentatively TRBD2 (5 bases). The CDR3 spans 16 residues. V was trimmed by 4 bases and J by 0 bases, leaving 14 bases between them. Per the germline V gene, CDR1 is SGDLS and CDR2 is YYNGEE. The CDR3 spells CASSLRTQSSYNEQFF. The CDR3 bases are TGTGCCAGCAGCCTCAGGACTCAGAGCTCCTACAATGAGCAGTTCTTC.

The chain employs TRBV28 and TRBJ1-6; 7 nucleotides align to TRBD1. There are 12 residues in the CDR3. Germline CDR1 is MDHEN and CDR2 is SYDVKM. Trimming cost V 8 bases and J 10 bases; bases outside gene matches: 5. CDR3 region: CASGGGQSPLHF. The CDR3 DNA follows: TGTGCCAGCGGAGGGGGCCAGTCACCCCTCCACTTT.

Concerning this clone itself: At one end the junction does not follow the germline gene, possibly because of a read error. V is TRBV6-1 and J is TRBJ2-3; tentatively, D is TRBD2 (6 bases). This CDR3 has 13 residues. CDR1 is MNHNS, CDR2 SASEGT, per germline. The CDR3 region has the DNA TGTGCCAGCAGTGAAACTAGCATAGATACGCAGTATTTT. Amino acids: CASSETSIDTQYF.

The J gene is TRBJ1-6, the V gene TRBV7-2; D is perhaps TRBD1 (6 bases). V dropped 1 base and J dropped 9 bases, with 16 bases sitting between them. Germline loops: CDR1 SGHTA, CDR2 FQGNSA. This CDR3 comprises 16 residues. The CDR3 nucleotides are TGTGCCAGCAGCTTAGGCCGGACAGCCTCGGGTTCACCCCTCCACTTT. Its protein is CASSLGRTASGSPLHF.

The rearrangement uses TRBV5-4 and TRBJ1-1; D is undetermined. The V end was cut by 0 bases, the J end by 4 bases, with 13 bases between. This CDR3 contains 15 residues. From germline, CDR1 is SGHNT and CDR2 YYREEE (reference sequence). The CDR3 loop reads CASSLAWEAFTEAFF. As DNA, the CDR3 is TGTGCCAGCAGCTTGGCCTGGGAGGCCTTCACTGAAGCTTTCTTT.

The chain recombines TRBV15 with TRBJ2-3; D might be TRBD2 (5 bases). Germline V gene lookup returns CDR1 LNHNV and CDR2 YYDKDF (reference sequence). V lost 0 bases to trimming and J lost 2 bases, with 15 bases between them. This CDR3 is built from 17 residues. CDR3 nucleotide sequence: TGTGCCACCAGCAGAGATGCAGACTACTCACCCACAGATACGCAGTATTTT. Encoded protein: CATSRDADYSPTDTQYF.

The chain recombines TRBV13 with TRBJ2-7, with D possibly matching TRBD1 (6 bases). Germline assignment: CDR1 PRHDT and CDR2 FYEKMQ (reference sequence). Trimming took off 0 bases at V and 0 bases at J, with 18 bases between the two ends. The CDR3 contains 18 residues. The CDR3, as DNA: TGTGCCAGCAGCTTAGGAACAGGGCGAGACCCTCTCTCCTACGAGCAGTACTTC. Its protein is CASSLGTGRDPLSYEQYF.

J is TRBJ2-7 and V is TRBV14; tentative D call: TRBD1 (6 bases). V dropped 4 bases and J dropped 0 bases, with 10 bases sitting between them. CDR3 length: 14 amino acids. Germline V gives CDR1 SGHDN, CDR2 FVKESK. CDR3 sequence: CASSLWTDSYEQYV. CDR3 bases: TGTGCCAGCAGCCTCTGGACAGACTCCTACGAGCAGTACGTC.

V and J are TRBV6-5 and TRBJ1-3; 7 bases line up with TRBD1. Germline-derived CDR1 and CDR2 are MNHEY and SVGAGI. This CDR3 is built from 14 residues. The V gene end was trimmed by 4 bases and the J gene end by 2 bases; junction bases not matched to a gene: 2. The chain's CDR3 is CASSSTGTGNTIYF. For the CDR3, the DNA is TGTGCCAGCAGTTCGACAGGGACTGGAAACACCATATATTTT.

The V and J genes are TRBV6-6 and TRBJ1-6; 7 positions agree with TRBD1. V was clipped by 0 bases and J by 9 bases; unmatched bases: 5. Germline-derived CDR1 and CDR2 are MNHNY and SVGAGI (reference sequence). The CDR3 contains 15 residues. The CDR3 coding sequence is TGTGCCAGCAGTTACTCCCCCGGACAGGCTTCACCCCTCCACTTT. It is translated as CASSYSPGQASPLHF.

This chain joins TRBV19 and TRBJ1-6; D possibly corresponds to TRBD1 (6 bases). The germline gives CDR1 LNHDA, CDR2 SQIVND (reference sequence). The CDR3 runs 15 residues. With 5 bases removed from V and 9 bases from J, the gap between germline ends came to 17 bases. Here the CDR3 reads CASSDEQGGGSPLHF. The CDR3, as DNA: TGTGCCAGTAGTGATGAACAGGGTGGGGGTTCACCCCTCCACTTT.

The chain is built from TRBV15 and TRBJ1-2; the D gene is possibly TRBD1 (6 bases). Trimming left V 0 bases short and J 8 bases short, with 13 bases between. CDR1 is LNHNV and CDR2 is YYDKDF in the germline V gene (reference sequence). CDR3 length equals 14 residues. The DNA of the CDR3 is TGTGCCACCAGCAGAGACAGGGGTCCTGAGGGCTACACCTTC. As protein: CATSRDRGPEGYTF.

The gene calls are TRBV19 and TRBJ2-3; a possible D gene is TRBD2 (5 bases). Germline CDR1 and CDR2: LNHDA and SQIVND (reference sequence). This CDR3 spans 11 amino acids. Trimming removed 6 bases from V and 6 bases from J, with 7 bases in between. The CDR3 here is CASSSGDTQYF. The CDR3 bases are TGTGCCAGTAGCAGCGGCGATACGCAGTATTTT.

The V and J genes are TRBV10-2 and TRBJ2-3, with TRBD2 identical over 11 bases. The CDR3 sequence is 14 residues long. V lost 6 bases to trimming and J lost 1 base; unmatched junction nucleotides: 0. Germline-derived CDR1 and CDR2 are WSHSY and SAAADI. The chain's CDR3 is CASRLAGGTDTQYF. The CDR3 nucleotides read TGCGCCAGCAGACTAGCGGGGGGCACAGATACGCAGTATTTT.

This rearrangement joins TRBV13 to TRBJ1-4, with 7 nucleotides matching TRBD1. CDR1 is PRHDT, CDR2 FYEKMQ, per germline (reference sequence). This CDR3 is built from 13 residues. The V gene end was trimmed by 8 bases and the J gene end by 4 bases; junction bases not matched to a gene: 4. CDR3 region: CASLGQDNEKLFF. In nucleotides, the CDR3 is TGTGCCAGCCTTGGACAGGATAATGAAAAACTGTTTTTT.

The gene calls are TRBV11-2 and TRBJ2-7, with 12 bases matching TRBD1. Per germline, CDR1 SGHAT and CDR2 FQNNGV. This CDR3 region has 15 residues. V gave up 5 bases and J gave up 7 bases; unmatched junction bases: 9. CDR3 nucleotides: TGTGCCAGCAGCCTAAGGGGACAGGGGGCGGGAGAGCAGTACTTC. Translating gives CASSLRGQGAGEQYF.

The CDR3 DNA sequence: TGTGCCAGCAGCGTAGGGGCAGATTCACCCCTCCACTTT. It yields the protein CASSVGADSPLHF. J is TRBJ1-6 and V is TRBV9; D unresolved. Between the trimmed V and J ends, which lost 0 bases and 8 bases, there was a span of 6 bases. Germline CDR1 is SGDLS and CDR2 is YYNGEE. This CDR3 contains 13 residues.

The chain combines TRBV28 with TRBJ1-1, with 9 bases matching TRBD1. The CDR3 spans 14 residues. Germline V gene lookup returns CDR1 MDHEN and CDR2 SYDVKM. The V and J ends lost 6 bases and 5 bases, in that order; junction bases with no gene match: 7. The CDR3 region has the DNA TGTGCCAGCAGGTCAACAGGGGGCTGGACTGAAGCTTTCTTT. It translates to CASRSTGGWTEAFF.